This T cell receptor (beta chain) came from a study of graft-versus-host responses after intestinal transplantation. Across the whole study: Among the recipients, all got anti-thymocyte globulin induction and then tacrolimus and steroids for about 3 years.

As regards this clone: Its antigen is still unknown.

V dropped 6 bases and J dropped 3; count of bases not matched to a gene: 7. The CDR3 runs 15 residues. Germline lookup yields CDR1 MDHEN and CDR2 SYDVKM. Produced via immunoSEQ multiplex PCR; TCRdb's table is partial and in-frame only. The table has 8,000 to 10,000 clones, just under 95% seen once. Study-level results: Recipient marrow contained GvH clones, some of which appeared first in ileum or blood.

The rearrangement links TRBV28 to TRBJ2-7, with 11 bases that match TRBD2. Source: PBMCs, taken 8 days after intestinal transplant. The receptor was derived from a human patient who received an intestinal transplant, so some T cells may come from the graft donor. The CDR3: CASSRSGRGIYEQYF. The CDR3 DNA sequence: TGTGCCAGCAGCCGTAGCGGGAGGGGTATCTACGAGCAGTACTTC.